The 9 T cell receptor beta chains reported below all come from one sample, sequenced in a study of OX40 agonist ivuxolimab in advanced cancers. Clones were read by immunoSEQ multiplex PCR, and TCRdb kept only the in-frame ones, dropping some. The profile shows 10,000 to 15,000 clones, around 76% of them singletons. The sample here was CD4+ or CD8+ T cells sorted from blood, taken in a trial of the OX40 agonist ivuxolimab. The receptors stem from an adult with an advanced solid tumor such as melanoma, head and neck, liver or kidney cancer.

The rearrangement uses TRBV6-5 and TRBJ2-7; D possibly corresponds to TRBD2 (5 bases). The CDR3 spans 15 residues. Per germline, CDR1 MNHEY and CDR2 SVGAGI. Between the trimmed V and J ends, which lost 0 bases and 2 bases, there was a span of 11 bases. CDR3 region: CASSYSGSPPYEQYF. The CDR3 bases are TGTGCCAGCAGTTACTCTGGGAGTCCCCCCTACGAGCAGTACTTC.

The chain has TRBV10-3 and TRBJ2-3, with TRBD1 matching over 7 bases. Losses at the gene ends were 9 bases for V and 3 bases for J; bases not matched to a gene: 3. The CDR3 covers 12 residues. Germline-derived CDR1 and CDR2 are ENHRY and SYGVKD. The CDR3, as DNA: TGTGCCATACAGGGGCCTACAGATACGCAGTATTTT. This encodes CAIQGPTDTQYF.

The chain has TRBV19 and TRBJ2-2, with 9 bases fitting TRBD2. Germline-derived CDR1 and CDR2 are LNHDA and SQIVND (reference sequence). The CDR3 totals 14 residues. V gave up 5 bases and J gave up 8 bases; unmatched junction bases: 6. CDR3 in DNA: TGTGCCAGTAGTCTAGCGGGAACGTCTGGGGAGCTGTTTTTT. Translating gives CASSLAGTSGELFF.

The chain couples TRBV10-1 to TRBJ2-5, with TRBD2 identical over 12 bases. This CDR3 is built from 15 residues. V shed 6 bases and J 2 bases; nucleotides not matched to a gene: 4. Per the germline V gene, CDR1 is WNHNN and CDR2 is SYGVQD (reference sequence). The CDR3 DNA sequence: TGCGCCAGCAGCGCTGGACTAGCGGGACAAGAGACCCAGTACTTC. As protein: CASSAGLAGQETQYF.

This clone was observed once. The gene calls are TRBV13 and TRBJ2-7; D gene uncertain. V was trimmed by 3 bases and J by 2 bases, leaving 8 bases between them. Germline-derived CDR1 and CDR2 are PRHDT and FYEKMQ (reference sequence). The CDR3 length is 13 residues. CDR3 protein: CASSLGDAYEQYF. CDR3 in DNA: TGTGCCAGCAGCTTGGGTGATGCCTACGAGCAGTACTTC.

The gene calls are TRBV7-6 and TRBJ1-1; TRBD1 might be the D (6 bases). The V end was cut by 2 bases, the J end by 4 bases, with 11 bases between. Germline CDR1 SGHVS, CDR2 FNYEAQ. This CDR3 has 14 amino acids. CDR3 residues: CASSLPGTSTEAFF. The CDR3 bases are TGTGCCAGCAGCTTACCAGGGACAAGCACTGAAGCTTTCTTT.

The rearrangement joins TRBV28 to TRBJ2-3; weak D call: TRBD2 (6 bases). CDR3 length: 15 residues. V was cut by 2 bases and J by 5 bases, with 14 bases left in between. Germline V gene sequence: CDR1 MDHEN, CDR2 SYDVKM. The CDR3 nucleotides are TGTGCCAGCAGTTTAACGGGAGTACTGGGAGATACGCAGTATTTT. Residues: CASSLTGVLGDTQYF.

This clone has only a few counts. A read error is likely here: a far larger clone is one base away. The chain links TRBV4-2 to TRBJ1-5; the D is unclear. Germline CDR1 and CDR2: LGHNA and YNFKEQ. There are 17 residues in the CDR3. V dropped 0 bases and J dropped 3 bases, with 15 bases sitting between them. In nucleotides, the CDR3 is TGTGCCAGCAGCCAAGAGAGCTCCTGGATCCTCAATCAGCCCCAGCATTTT. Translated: CASSQESSWILNQPQHF.

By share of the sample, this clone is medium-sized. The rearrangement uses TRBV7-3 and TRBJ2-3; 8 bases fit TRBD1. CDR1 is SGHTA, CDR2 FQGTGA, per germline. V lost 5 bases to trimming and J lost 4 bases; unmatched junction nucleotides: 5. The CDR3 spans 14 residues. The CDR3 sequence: CASSPGQGADTQYF. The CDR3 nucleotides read TGTGCCAGCAGCCCCGGACAGGGTGCAGATACGCAGTATTTT.